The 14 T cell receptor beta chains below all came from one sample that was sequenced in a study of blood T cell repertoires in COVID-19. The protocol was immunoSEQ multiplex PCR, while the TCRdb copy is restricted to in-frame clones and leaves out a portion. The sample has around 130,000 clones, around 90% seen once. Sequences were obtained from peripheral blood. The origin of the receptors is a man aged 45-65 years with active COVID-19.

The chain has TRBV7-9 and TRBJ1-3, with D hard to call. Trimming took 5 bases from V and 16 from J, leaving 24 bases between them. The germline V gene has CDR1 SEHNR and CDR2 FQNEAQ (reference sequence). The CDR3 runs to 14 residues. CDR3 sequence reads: CASSPNSVQVPAYF. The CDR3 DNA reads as TGTGCCAGCAGCCCCAATAGTGTTCAGGTCCCCGCGTATTTT.

CDR3 nucleotides: TGTGCCAGCAGTCACGGGACAGGGGTGAACGAGCAGTACGTC. Its protein product is CASSHGTGVNEQYV. The rearrangement links TRBV27 to TRBJ2-7, with 10 bases matching TRBD1. The germline V gene encodes CDR1 MNHEY and CDR2 SMNVEV (reference sequence). CDR3 size: 14 residues. J gave up 5 bases and V 5 bases, and 6 bases lay outside the gene matches.

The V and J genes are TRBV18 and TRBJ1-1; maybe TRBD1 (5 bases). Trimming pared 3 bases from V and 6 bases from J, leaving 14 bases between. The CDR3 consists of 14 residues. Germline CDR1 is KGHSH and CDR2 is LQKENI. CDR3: CASSPGQGNAEAFF. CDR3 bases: TGTGCCAGCTCACCCGGGCAGGGCAACGCTGAAGCTTTCTTT.

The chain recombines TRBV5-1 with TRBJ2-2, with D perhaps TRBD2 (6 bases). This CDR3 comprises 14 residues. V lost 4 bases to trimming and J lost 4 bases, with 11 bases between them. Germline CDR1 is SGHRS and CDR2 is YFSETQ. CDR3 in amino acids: CASSERVGTGELFF. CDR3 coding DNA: TGCGCCAGCAGCGAGCGGGTAGGCACCGGGGAGCTGTTTTTT.

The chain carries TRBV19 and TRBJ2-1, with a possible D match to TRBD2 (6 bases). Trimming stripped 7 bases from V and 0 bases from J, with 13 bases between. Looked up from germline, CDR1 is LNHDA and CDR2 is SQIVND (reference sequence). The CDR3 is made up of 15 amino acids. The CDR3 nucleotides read TGTGCCAGTAACGTGGGAGGTACCTCCTACAATGAGCAGTTCTTC. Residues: CASNVGGTSYNEQFF. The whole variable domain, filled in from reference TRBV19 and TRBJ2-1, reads DGGITQSPKYLFRKEGQNVTLSCEQNLNHDAMYWYRQDPGQGLRLIYYSQIVNDFQKGDIAEGYSVSREKKESFPLTVTSAQKNPTAFYLCASNVGGTSYNEQFFGPGTRLTVL.

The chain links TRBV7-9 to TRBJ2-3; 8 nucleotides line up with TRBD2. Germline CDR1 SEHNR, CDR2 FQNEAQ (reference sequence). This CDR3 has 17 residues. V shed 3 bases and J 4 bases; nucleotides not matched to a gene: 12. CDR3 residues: CASSFGRNGRGADTQYF. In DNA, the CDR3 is TGTGCCAGCAGCTTCGGACGGAACGGGAGGGGGGCAGATACGCAGTATTTT.

The CDR3 DNA is TGTGCCAGCTCGCCGAGACTAGCGGGGGTCATGGGCACGGGCACAGATACGCAGTATTTT. Translating gives CASSPRLAGVMGTGTDTQYF. This chain connects TRBV18 to TRBJ2-3; TRBD2 agrees at 12 bases. The J segment lost 1 base and the V segment lost 6 bases, leaving 17 bases of the junction unmatched. This CDR3 spans 20 amino acids. Germline V CDR1 and CDR2: KGHSH, LQKENI.

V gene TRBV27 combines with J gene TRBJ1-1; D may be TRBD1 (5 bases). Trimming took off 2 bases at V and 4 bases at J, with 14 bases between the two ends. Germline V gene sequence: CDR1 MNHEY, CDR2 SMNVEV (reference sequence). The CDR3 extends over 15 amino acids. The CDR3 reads CASSLGAGIGTEAFF. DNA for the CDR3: TGTGCCAGCAGTTTAGGCGCAGGGATAGGCACTGAAGCTTTCTTT.

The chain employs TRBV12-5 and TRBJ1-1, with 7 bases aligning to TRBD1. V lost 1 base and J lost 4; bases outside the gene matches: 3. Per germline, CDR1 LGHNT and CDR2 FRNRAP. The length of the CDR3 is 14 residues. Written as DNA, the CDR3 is TGTGCTAGTGGTTTGGGACAGGGAGGCACTGAAGCTTTCTTT. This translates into CASGLGQGGTEAFF.

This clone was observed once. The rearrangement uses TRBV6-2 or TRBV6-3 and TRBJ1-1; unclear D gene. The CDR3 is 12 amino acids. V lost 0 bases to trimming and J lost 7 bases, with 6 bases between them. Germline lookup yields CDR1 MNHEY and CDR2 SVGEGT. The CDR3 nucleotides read TGTGCCAGCAGTTACTCGGAGGATGAAGCTTTCTTT. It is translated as CASSYSEDEAFF.

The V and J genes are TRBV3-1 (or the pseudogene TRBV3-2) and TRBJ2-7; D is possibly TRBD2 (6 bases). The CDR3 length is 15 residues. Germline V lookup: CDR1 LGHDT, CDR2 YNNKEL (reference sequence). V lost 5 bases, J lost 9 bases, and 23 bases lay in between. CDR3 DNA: TGTGCCAGCAGCTCCCGCGGGGACGGAAGCATTGGGCAGTACTTC. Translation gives CASSSRGDGSIGQYF.

DNA of the CDR3: TGTGCCAGCTCACCCAAGATGACTAGCGGGAGCACAGATACGCAGTATTTT. Translation gives CASSPKMTSGSTDTQYF. This chain links TRBV18 with TRBJ2-3, with 10 bases aligning to TRBD2. V shed 3 bases and J 0 bases; nucleotides not matched to a gene: 6. Germline CDR1 is KGHSH and CDR2 is LQKENI. The CDR3 is 17 amino acids. Using reference TRBV18 and TRBJ2-3 for the parts outside the CDR3, the full variable domain is NAGVMQNPRHLVRRRGQEARLRCSPMKGHSHVYWYRQLPEEGLKFMVYLQKENIIDESGMPKERFSAEFPKEGPSILRIQQVVRGDSAAYFCASSPKMTSGSTDTQYFGPGTRLTVL.

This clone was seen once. CDR3: CASSPGTGGAAFF. CDR3 sequence (DNA): TGTGCCAGCAGCCCCGGGACAGGGGGCGCAGCTTTCTTT. This chain links TRBV11-2 with TRBJ1-1, with TRBD1 matching 12 bases. Germline-derived CDR1 and CDR2 are SGHAT and FQNNGV. The ends lost 5 bases at V and 10 bases at J; junction bases unmatched: 5. The CDR3 length is 13 residues.

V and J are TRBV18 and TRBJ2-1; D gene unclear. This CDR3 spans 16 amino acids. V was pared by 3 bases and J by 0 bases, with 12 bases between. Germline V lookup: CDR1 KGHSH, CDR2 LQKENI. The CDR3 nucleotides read TGTGCCAGCTCACCGGTACCACCTAGCTCCTACAATGAGCAGTTCTTC. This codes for CASSPVPPSSYNEQFF.